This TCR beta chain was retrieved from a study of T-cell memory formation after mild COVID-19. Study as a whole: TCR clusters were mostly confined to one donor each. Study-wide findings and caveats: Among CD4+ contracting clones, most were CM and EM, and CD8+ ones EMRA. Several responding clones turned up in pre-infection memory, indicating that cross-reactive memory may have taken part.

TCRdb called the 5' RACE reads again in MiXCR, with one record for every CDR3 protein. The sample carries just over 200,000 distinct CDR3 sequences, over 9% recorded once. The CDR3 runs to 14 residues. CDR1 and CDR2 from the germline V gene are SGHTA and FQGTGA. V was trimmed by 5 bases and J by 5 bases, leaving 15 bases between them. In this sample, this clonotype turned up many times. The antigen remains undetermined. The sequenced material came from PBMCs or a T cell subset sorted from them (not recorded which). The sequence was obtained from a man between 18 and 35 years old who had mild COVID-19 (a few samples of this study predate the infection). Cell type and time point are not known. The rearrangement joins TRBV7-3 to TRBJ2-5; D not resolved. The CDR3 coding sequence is TGTGCCAGCAGCCAAAACCCGGGTACGGAGACCCAGTACTTC. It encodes CASSQNPGTETQYF.